This record looks at one T cell receptor beta chain sequence and its context. Its antigen is still unknown. The CDR3 has 15 residues. Germline V lookup: CDR1 SGHNT, CDR2 YYREEE (reference sequence). J lost 3 bases, V lost 4 bases, and 6 bases had no gene match. This entry comes from a study of glioma-infiltrating T cells after dendritic cell vaccination. For the study at large: Autologous tumor lysate was loaded overnight onto monocyte-derived dendritic cells grown seven days with IL-4 and GM-CSF.

Using immunoSEQ multiplex PCR, the repertoire was profiled, and TCRdb retains in-frame clones only, with some absent. The data show about 65,000 clones, with approximately 89% seen just once and 11% held by the top ten. Study-wide findings and caveats: Patients with more pretreatment TILs had longer time to progression and survival.

Time point defined: after dendritic cell vaccination, including at tumor progression/relapse. No glioblastoma patient carried an isocitrate dehydrogenase mutation. The chain is built from TRBV5-4 and TRBJ2-5; TRBD1 aligns across 10 bases. The sequence derives from a human donor with glioblastoma. The source material was blood, sampled after dendritic cell vaccination. CDR3 loop: CASSIGTGVKETQYF. Written as DNA, the CDR3 is TGTGCCAGCAGCATCGGGACAGGGGTAAAAGAGACCCAGTACTTC.